This is a list of T cell receptor beta chains from one sample in a study of T cell responses to AZD1222 COVID-19 vaccine. Sequencing was performed with immunoSEQ multiplex PCR; in TCRdb, only in-frame clones are kept and a portion is missing. The sample has 80,000 to 100,000 clones, 80% to 90% seen once. This specimen consisted of peripheral blood, obtained on day 0 of AZD1222 vaccination. Every receptor here comes from an adult in good health. Each CDR3 is given with its conserved first and last residue. The D gene is left open where the match is weak. Rows give clone size only sometimes, using once, few, many, or a class for an expanded clone.

clone_size,v_call,d_call,j_call,cdr3_aa,cdr3_nt
-,TRBV9,TRBD1,TRBJ2-5,CASSVGGQGRILETQYF,TGTGCCAGCAGCGTAGGGGGACAGGGGCGTATTTTGGAGACCCAGTACTTC
-,TRBV11-3,-,TRBJ2-1,CASSLDTVNEQFF,TGTGCCAGCAGCTTAGACACAGTGAATGAGCAGTTCTTC
-,TRBV4-1,-,TRBJ1-4,CASSQGGRGPSNEKLFF,TGCGCCAGCAGCCAAGGGGGTAGGGGACCGAGTAATGAAAAACTGTTTTTT
-,TRBV9,-,TRBJ1-5,CASSVGNQPQHF,TGTGCCAGCAGCGTAGGTAATCAGCCCCAGCATTTT
-,TRBV19,-,TRBJ2-1,CASSGQYNEQFF,TGTGCCAGTAGTGGGCAGTACAATGAGCAGTTCTTC
-,TRBV7-6,-,TRBJ1-1,CASSSLGGLLNTEAFF,TGTGCCAGCAGCTCCCTAGGGGGGCTTTTGAACACTGAAGCTTTCTTT
-,TRBV30,-,TRBJ2-2,CAWSVVGNTGELFF,TGTGCCTGGAGTGTAGTAGGAAACACCGGGGAGCTGTTTTTT
-,TRBV5-4,-,TRBJ2-7,CASSTGPYEQYF,TGTGCCAGCAGCACGGGGCCCTACGAGCAGTACTTC
few,TRBV5-1,TRBD1,TRBJ1-2,CASSPDREGYTF,TGCGCCAGCAGCCCCGACAGGGAAGGCTACACCTTC
-,TRBV14,-,TRBJ1-3,CASSPSGNTIYF,TGTGCCAGCAGCCCCTCGGGAAACACCATATATTTT
-,TRBV24-1,TRBD1,TRBJ2-2,CATSARQGPWAGELFF,TGTGCCACCAGTGCGAGACAGGGGCCGTGGGCCGGGGAGCTGTTTTTT
-,TRBV5-1,-,TRBJ2-7,CASSLNEQYF,TGCGCCAGCAGCTTAAACGAGCAGTACTTC
-,TRBV10-3,-,TRBJ1-1,CAISEFGDVGGTEAFF,TGTGCCATCAGTGAGTTTGGGGATGTCGGAGGCACTGAAGCTTTCTTT
-,TRBV3-1/TRBV3-2,-,TRBJ1-1,CASNEGGLTLEAFF,TGTGCCAGCAATGAGGGGGGATTAACACTAGAAGCTTTCTTT
-,TRBV11-3,TRBD2,TRBJ2-7,CASSAGGAGGTYEQYF,TGTGCCAGCAGCGCTGGCGGAGCGGGAGGAACCTACGAGCAGTACTTC
-,TRBV6-5,TRBD1,TRBJ1-2,CASTPRGLDGYTF,TGTGCCAGCACTCCCAGGGGGCTTGATGGCTACACCTTC